This TCR beta chain was identified during a study of identical twins. Findings and caveats of the study: Less excess twin sharing appeared in beta out-of-frame sequences. Cross-sectional statistics underpinned the conclusions; the same donors were not followed. The study found excess low generation probability among twin-shared out-of-frame alpha sequences.

As concerns this clonotype: Antigen specificity is unknown.

Germline values: CDR1 SNHLY, CDR2 FYNNEI. V lost 7 bases and J 1 base, leaving 17 bases between the germline ends. The CDR3 contains 15 residues. TCRdb processed the 5' RACE reads anew with MiXCR; each CDR3 protein has one entry. The repertoire includes 250,000 to 350,000 distinct CDR3 sequences, roughly 10% of them detected once, and 6% to 8.5% sits in the top ten. These data were likewise used in another study, on yellow fever vaccine responses in identical twins. That work contributes: A vaccine T cell response that seemed partly convergent and partly personalized was reported in twins.

The source material was CD8+ T cells sorted from blood. The chain employs TRBV2 and TRBJ2-7; a weak D match, TRBD1 (7 bases). This TCR was sampled from a woman under 30 in good health. DNA for the CDR3: TGTGCCAGCACCGGGGGAGGCAGGGGGTCCTACGAGCAGTACTTC. Amino acid sequence: CASTGGGRGSYEQYF. Supplemented by reference TRBV2 and TRBJ2-7, the full variable domain reads EPEVTQTPSHQVTQMGQEVILRCVPISNHLYFYWYRQILGQKVEFLVSFYNNEISEKSEIFDDQFSVERPDGSNFTLKIRSTKLEDSAMYFCASTGGGRGSYEQYFGPGTRLTVT.